This T cell receptor (beta chain) stems from a study of CD8 T cells in Susac syndrome. Reverse transcription used about 0.45 to 1 ug RNA and random hexamers. TCRdb independently ran MiXCR on the immunoSEQ multiplex PCR reads; one entry per CDR3 protein. The sample has about 200,000 distinct CDR3 sequences, over 90% seen once. CDR1 and CDR2 from the germline V gene are KGHDR and SFDVKD. V lost 6 bases and J lost 0; bases outside the gene matches: 4. CDR3 size: 16 residues. This clonotype appeared a single time. Sequencing was done on a sample of CD4+ T cells from PBMCs. V is TRBV24-1 and J is TRBJ2-4, with 10 bases lining up with TRBD1. This TCR derives from a human donor with multiple sclerosis. The CDR3 DNA reads TGTGCCACCAGTTCAGGGACAGGGGTAGCCAAAAACATTCAGTACTTC. Amino acids: CATSSGTGVAKNIQYF.